This T cell receptor (beta chain) appears in the sequencing data of a study of T cell repertoires in cytomegalovirus infection (dated by TCRdb to the late 2010s). Some background on the complete study: Peptide stimulations targeted recently identified HLA-C-restricted CMV epitopes, whose presentation resists viral immunomodulation, together with well-studied HLA-B-restricted epitopes. The HLA type of each donor mattered for the analysis, because public TCR beta signatures pointed to carriage of CMV infection along with the matching HLA type. Paper-wide results and their limitations: In both this cohort and an independent cohort of 352 donors, the cumulative frequency of public TCR beta family members distinguished carriers of CMV infection plus the relevant HLA type. The ex vivo response was dominated by HLA-C-restricted CMV-specific TCR beta clonotypes, and the single most frequent clonotype in two of eight donors was supplied by these HLA-C-restricted clonotypes.

The sample's treatment or condition, from its label and the paper: in vitro stimulation with specific CMV peptide epitopes to enrich CMV-specific T cells. For sequencing, an Illumina HiSeq 1500 was employed. In-frame beta chains were kept once TCRdb had trimmed the public reads at Q25 with fastp and called clones with MiXCR. Each CDR3 protein appears once, grouped with its most common genes and DNA. The sample profile shows roughly 45,000 distinct CDR3 sequences; 20% to 25% of them were found once. Together, the top ten hold around 90% of the sample. Via the germline V gene, CDR1 is SQVTM and CDR2 ANQGSEA. V lost 3 bases and J lost 3 bases; the stretch between them is 11 bases long. The CDR3 numbers 13 residues from cysteine through phenylalanine. The only DNA kept is the CDR3, 39 bases in frame from the first base. On this clonotype: There is no known antigen for this receptor. No much larger clone is present one base from it, and per-base qualities are unavailable.

The chain uses TRBV29-1 and TRBJ1-1, and perhaps TRBD1 as D gene, on 6 matching bases. Sequenced here: CD8+ T cells from cultured PBMCs, sampled from culture after CMV antigen stimulation. This receptor was taken from a human donor in good health (CMV status not recorded). Some clones in this sample may be carry-over from other donors' samples. The DNA is TGCAGCGTTGACCTTACAGGGTACACTGAAGCTTTCTTT. It codes for CSVDLTGYTEAFF. With the portions outside the CDR3 filled from the reference TRBV29-1 and TRBJ1-1 genes, the complete variable region becomes SAVISQKPSRDICQRGTSLTIQCQVDSQVTMMFWYRQQPGQSLTLIATANQGSEATYESGFVIDKFPISRPNLTFSTLTVSNMSPEDSSIYLCSVDLTGYTEAFFGQGTRLTVV.